This T cell receptor beta chain was captured by sequencing in a study of tumor-infiltrating lymphocytes in primary liver carcinoma. Study at large: Men and women, 30 to 69 years of age, made up the patients. Samples gave roughly 3.65 to 8 million productive TCRbeta reads, similar across tissue types.

TCR beta cDNA was reverse-transcribed from roughly 520 ng of total RNA. The reaction used a constant-region primer and ProtoScript II reverse transcriptase. Three nested multiplex PCR rounds of slightly modified ARM-PCR generated TCR beta libraries. The two initial PCR rounds, about 9 cycles each, used TRBV1-TRBV30 forward and C-beta reverse primers. TCRdb called the multiplex PCR reads again in MiXCR, with one record for every CDR3 protein. The sample yields under 110,000 distinct CDR3 sequences, approximately 70% seen once. Unsorted bulk tissue, about 19-31 mg of it, served as the source for co-extraction of RNA and DNA. Each tumor specimen held more than 75% viable tumor cells. This clonotype has at least ten counts. The germline gives CDR1 SGHRS, CDR2 YFSETQ. Trimming pared 4 bases from V and 6 bases from J, leaving 13 bases between. The CDR3 loop spans 14 amino acids.

The TCR sequence derives from a woman aged 55-70 years with primary liver carcinoma and hepatitis B virus infection. This chain connects TRBV5-1 to TRBJ2-2; either TRBD1 or TRBD2 may supply D (5 bases each). The sequenced material came from liver tumor tissue from sampling region 2. Subset: tumor region T2, inferior pole. CDR3 protein: CASSGTNRPGELFF. The CDR3 coding sequence is TGCGCCAGCAGCGGGACGAACAGGCCCGGGGAGCTGTTTTTT.